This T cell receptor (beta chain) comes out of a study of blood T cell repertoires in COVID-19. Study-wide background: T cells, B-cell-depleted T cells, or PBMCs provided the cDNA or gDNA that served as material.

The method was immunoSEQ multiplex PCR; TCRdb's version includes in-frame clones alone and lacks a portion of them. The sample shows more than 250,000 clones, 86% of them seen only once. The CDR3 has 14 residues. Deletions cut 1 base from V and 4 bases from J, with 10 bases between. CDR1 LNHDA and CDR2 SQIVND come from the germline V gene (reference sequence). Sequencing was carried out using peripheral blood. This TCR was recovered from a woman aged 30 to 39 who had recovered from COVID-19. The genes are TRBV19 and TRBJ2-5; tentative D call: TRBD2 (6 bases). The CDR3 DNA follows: TGTGCCAGTAGTATAGTGGGAGGAGGAGAGACCCAGTACTTC. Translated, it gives CASSIVGGGETQYF.